A single sample gave rise to the 32 T cell receptor beta chains below, sequenced in a study of blood T cells in healthy people across ages. Primers used in a second PCR of roughly 6 to 11 cycles were a sample-barcoded 5' primer and a J-beta primer mix. TCRdb reprocessed the 5' RACE reads via MiXCR and lists one record per CDR3 protein. The sample shows some 1,800,000 distinct CDR3 sequences, roughly two fifths of them seen only once. Sequencing used blood. These receptors were obtained from a human donor in good health.

The J gene is TRBJ2-5, the V gene TRBV5-1; TRBD1 agrees at 9 bases. This CDR3 spans 15 amino acids. Germline lookup yields CDR1 SGHRS and CDR2 YFSETQ. V shed 0 bases and J 5 bases; nucleotides not matched to a gene: 5. In nucleotides, the CDR3 is TGCGCCAGCAGCTTGGCCTGGACAGGGGAGGAGACCCAGTACTTC. Translation: CASSLAWTGEETQYF.

With regard to this clonotype: At one boundary the junction diverges from the germline segment, which might be a read error. Here the CDR3 reads CSVDRRGSDNEQFF. CDR3 nucleotides: TGCAGCGTTGATCGGAGGGGCTCCGACAATGAGCAGTTCTTC. J is TRBJ2-1 and V is TRBV29-1; D is perhaps TRBD2 (6 bases). Germline V lookup: CDR1 SQVTM, CDR2 ANQGSEA. The CDR3 contains 14 residues.

This clonotype was found a few times. This chain uses TRBV14 with TRBJ2-3; D may be TRBD2 (5 bases). Per the germline V gene, CDR1 is SGHDN and CDR2 is FVKESK. Deletions cut 0 bases from V and 2 bases from J, with 12 bases between. The CDR3 has 16 residues. DNA of the CDR3: TGTGCCAGCAGCCAAGAGGGTAGCGTTCTCACAGATACGCAGTATTTT. Translating it yields CASSQEGSVLTDTQYF.

V and J are TRBV20-1 and TRBJ2-1; TRBD2 is a possible D gene (6 bases). Between the trimmed V and J ends, which lost 5 bases and 5 bases, there was a span of 13 bases. The length of the CDR3 is 13 residues. Germline CDR1 reads DFQATT; CDR2 reads SNEGSKA (reference sequence). The DNA for the CDR3 is TGCAGTGCTGTGGGGGGAACGGACAATGAGCAGTTCTTC. It codes for CSAVGGTDNEQFF.

The chain uses TRBV3-1 and TRBJ2-7; no clear D gene. This CDR3 has 11 amino acids. Deletions cut 8 bases from V and 5 bases from J, with 10 bases between. CDR1 LGHDT and CDR2 YNNKEL come from the germline V gene (reference sequence). CDR3 in DNA: TGTGCCAGCTCACCAAAGGACGAGCAGTACTTC. Protein sequence: CASSPKDEQYF.

V and J are TRBV5-1 and TRBJ2-3; 9 positions match TRBD2. J was trimmed by 0 bases and V by 7 bases; bases with no gene match: 6. In germline, CDR1 is SGHRS, CDR2 YFSETQ. The CDR3 consists of 15 residues. CDR3 residues: CASGPAGGSTDTQYF. As DNA, the CDR3 is TGCGCCAGCGGCCCAGCGGGGGGAAGCACAGATACGCAGTATTTT.

The rearrangement uses TRBV6-6 and TRBJ2-4, with a weak D call TRBD2 (7 bases). This CDR3 has 13 amino acids. Trimming shortened V by 8 bases and J by 7 bases, and 15 bases separated the two germline ends. CDR1 MNHNY and CDR2 SVGAGI come from the germline V gene (reference sequence). The CDR3 loop reads CASGGGGVNIQYF. CDR3 DNA sequence: TGTGCCAGCGGGGGAGGGGGAGTGAACATTCAGTACTTC.

This clonotype was seen repeatedly, ten times or more. J is TRBJ2-7 and V is TRBV4-3; 7 nucleotides line up with TRBD1. Germline values: CDR1 LGHNA, CDR2 YSLEER. V was clipped by 3 bases and J by 7 bases; unmatched bases: 3. This CDR3 comprises 12 residues. CDR3 in amino acids: CASSHAGGEQYF. The CDR3 DNA is TGCGCCAGCAGCCATGCAGGGGGTGAGCAGTACTTC.

This chain uses TRBV12-3 or TRBV12-4 with TRBJ2-2, with 7 nucleotides matching TRBD1. The J segment lost 5 bases and the V segment lost 3 bases, leaving 6 bases of the junction unmatched. The CDR3 is 15 amino acids. The CDR3 loop is CASSLTGRGTGELFF. In DNA form, the CDR3 reads TGTGCCAGCAGTTTGACAGGCAGGGGGACCGGGGAGCTGTTTTTT.

The chain recombines TRBV7-9 with TRBJ2-3, with D unclear. Trimming stripped 4 bases from V and 2 bases from J, with 19 bases between. CDR1 SEHNR and CDR2 FQNEAQ come from the germline V gene (reference sequence). CDR3 length: 17 residues. In DNA form, the CDR3 reads TGTGCCAGCAGCTCCTTATTTAAAGGGTCTCCCACAGATACGCAGTATTTT. The encoded protein is CASSSLFKGSPTDTQYF.

The V gene is TRBV30, the J gene TRBJ2-1, with 14 bases identical to TRBD2. J lost 7 bases, V lost 5 bases, and 13 bases had no gene match. Germline V gives CDR1 GTSNPN, CDR2 SVGIG (reference sequence). This CDR3 region has 17 residues. The CDR3 DNA reads TGTGCCTGGTCTCTAGCCGTGACTAGCGGGGGGGTGAATGAGCAGTTCTTC. Translating it yields CAWSLAVTSGGVNEQFF.

This clonotype was observed a handful of times. The rearrangement joins TRBV6-2 or TRBV6-3 to TRBJ1-6, with a possible D match to TRBD1 (5 bases). Germline values: CDR1 MNHEY, CDR2 SVGEGT. The CDR3 sequence is 15 residues long. The V gene lost 5 bases and the J gene lost 10 bases, with 18 bases spanning the gap. Written as DNA, the CDR3 is TGTGCCAGCAGTGGGACGTCCGGGTTCGAGTCACCCCTCCACTTT. Its translation: CASSGTSGFESPLHF.

V gene TRBV7-3 combines with J gene TRBJ1-1, with D perhaps matching TRBD1 (5 bases). Trimming took 0 bases from V and 8 from J, leaving 13 bases between them. This CDR3 comprises 14 residues. Germline V gene data show CDR1 as SGHTA and CDR2 as FQGTGA. DNA of the CDR3: TGTGCCAGCAGCTTAACGGGCCAGGGACGGGAAGCTTTCTTT. It translates to CASSLTGQGREAFF.

Details on this clonotype: A much larger clone differs from this one at a single base, so this may be a read error. The chain uses TRBV10-3 and TRBJ2-7, with a weak D call TRBD1 (5 bases). The CDR3 is 17 residues long. Germline lookup yields CDR1 ENHRY and CDR2 SYGVKD. CDR3 DNA sequence: TGTGCCATCAGTGAGACTTCAAGGACACCGAGCACCTACGGGCAGTACTTC. It is translated as CAISETSRTPSTYGQYF.

The J gene is TRBJ1-2, the V gene TRBV7-9; D gene ambiguous. Trimming left V 5 bases short and J 8 bases short, with 12 bases between. The germline V gene has CDR1 SEHNR and CDR2 FQNEAQ (reference sequence). The CDR3 spans 12 residues. CDR3 amino acids: CASSVAPRGYTF. The CDR3 DNA follows: TGTGCCAGCAGCGTGGCCCCCCGAGGCTACACCTTC.

Only one count was recorded for this clonotype. The rearrangement links TRBV9 to TRBJ2-4; D is unresolved. V lost 0 bases and J 5 bases, leaving 6 bases between the germline ends. Germline assignment: CDR1 SGDLS and CDR2 YYNGEE. CDR3 length: 13 residues. This chain's CDR3 is CASSVDSENIQYF. The DNA of the CDR3 is TGTGCCAGCAGCGTAGATAGTGAAAACATTCAGTACTTC.

This chain uses TRBV29-1 with TRBJ1-2; D gene unclear. Germline V CDR1 and CDR2: SQVTM, ANQGSEA. The ends were cut back, 0 bases at V and 0 bases at J, with 8 bases in the middle. The CDR3 sequence is 14 residues long. CDR3 in amino acids: CSVEDPQANYGYTF. The CDR3 DNA is TGCAGCGTTGAAGATCCTCAGGCTAACTATGGCTACACCTTC.

The sample holds a few counts of this clonotype. This rearrangement joins TRBV9 to TRBJ2-4; 12 positions agree with TRBD2. There are 14 residues in the CDR3. After removal of 4 bases from V and 10 bases from J, the junction contained 6 bases not matched to a gene. Germline CDR1 reads SGDLS; CDR2 reads YYNGEE. The DNA for the CDR3 is TGTGCCAGCAGCTCGACTAGCGGGGGTGCGATTCAGTACTTC. This translates into CASSSTSGGAIQYF. The variable domain in full, with the rest retrieved from reference TRBV9 and TRBJ2-4, is DSGVTQTPKHLITATGQRVTLRCSPRSGDLSVYWYQQSLDQGLQFLIQYYNGEERAKGNILERFSAQQFPDLHSELNLSSLELGDSALYFCASSSTSGGAIQYFGAGTRLSVL.

This clonotype was detected ten times or more. V is TRBV5-1 and J is TRBJ1-1; possibly TRBD1 for D (6 bases). Germline V gene data show CDR1 as SGHRS and CDR2 as YFSETQ. CDR3 length: 15 amino acids. The V end was cut by 0 bases, the J end by 5 bases, with 14 bases between. CDR3 loop: CASSLALGGGTEAFF. DNA of the CDR3: TGCGCCAGCAGCTTGGCCTTGGGGGGCGGGACTGAAGCTTTCTTT.

This clonotype turned up a few times. The CDR3 sequence: CASSLSGLNYNEQFF. In DNA, the CDR3 is TGCGCCAGCAGCTTATCGGGACTCAATTACAATGAGCAGTTCTTC. The V call is TRBV5-1, the J call TRBJ2-1; D might be TRBD2 (6 bases). V gave up 2 bases and J gave up 4 bases, with 13 bases separating them. Germline values: CDR1 SGHRS, CDR2 YFSETQ. This CDR3 has 15 residues. Combining the CDR3 with reference TRBV5-1 and TRBJ2-1 gives the whole variable domain KAGVTQTPRYLIKTRGQQVTLSCSPISGHRSVSWYQQTPGQGLQFLFEYFSETQRNKGNFPGRFSGRQFSNSRSEMNVSTLELGDSALYLCASSLSGLNYNEQFFGPGTRLTVL.

The chain combines TRBV6-5 with TRBJ1-6; D uncertain. CDR1 is MNHEY and CDR2 is SVGAGI in the germline V gene. The V and J ends lost 2 bases and 9 bases respectively, with 5 bases between them. The CDR3 is 12 amino acids. This CDR3 is CASSYRFSPLHF. The CDR3, as DNA: TGTGCCAGCAGTTACAGGTTTTCACCCCTCCACTTT.

V gene TRBV10-3 combines with J gene TRBJ2-1, with D possibly called TRBD1 or TRBD2 (5 bases each). The germline CDR1 and CDR2 sequences are ENHRY and SYGVKD. The CDR3 has 15 residues. V was trimmed by 8 bases and J by 2 bases, leaving 16 bases between them. The CDR3: CAIWDPLSPYNEQFF. DNA of the CDR3: TGTGCCATCTGGGACCCTTTAAGCCCCTACAATGAGCAGTTCTTC.

The chain uses TRBV5-4 and TRBJ2-3; the D gene is possibly TRBD1 (5 bases). CDR3 length equals 17 residues. Trimming stripped 4 bases from V and 2 bases from J, with 20 bases between. Germline CDR1 and CDR2: SGHNT and YYREEE (reference sequence). The CDR3 loop reads CASSALGNRISTDTQYF. CDR3 nucleotide sequence: TGTGCCAGCAGCGCTTTAGGTAACAGGATTTCCACAGATACGCAGTATTTT.

There are a few counts of this clonotype. This sequence joins TRBV20-1 and TRBJ2-1; 8 bases line up with TRBD2. V trimming: 6 bases; J trimming: 11 bases; junction bases outside the gene matches: 15. There are 14 residues in the CDR3. Germline loops: CDR1 DFQATT, CDR2 SNEGSKA (reference sequence). The CDR3 DNA follows: TGCAGTGCCCGGGAGGGAGTGGGGGGGCCCAAGCAGTTCTTC. It is translated as CSAREGVGGPKQFF.

A few counts support this clonotype. The chain joins TRBV24-1 to TRBJ2-7; 7 bases fit TRBD1. The CDR3 totals 14 residues. Per the germline V gene, CDR1 is KGHDR and CDR2 is SFDVKD. The V segment lost 3 bases and the J segment 2 bases; nucleotides outside the gene matches: 3. The CDR3 DNA follows: TGTGCCACCAGTGATAACGACAGGGCCTACGAGCAGTACTTC. This sequence encodes CATSDNDRAYEQYF.

The chain joins TRBV4-3 to TRBJ1-2; D is uncertain. CDR1 and CDR2 (germline): LGHNA, YSLEER. The V and J ends lost 2 bases and 0 bases respectively, with 4 bases between them. The CDR3 totals 13 residues. The CDR3 spells CASSQQANYGYTF. The CDR3 region has the DNA TGCGCCAGCAGCCAACAAGCTAACTATGGCTACACCTTC.

V is TRBV19 and J is TRBJ1-1; possible D gene TRBD1, 5 bases. The CDR3 covers 14 residues. With 7 bases removed from V and 5 bases from J, the gap between germline ends came to 17 bases. The germline gives CDR1 LNHDA, CDR2 SQIVND (reference sequence). CDR3 sequence: CASIGLGGKTEAFF. The CDR3 nucleotides are TGTGCCAGTATCGGACTGGGGGGGAAAACTGAAGCTTTCTTT.

This chain joins TRBV7-9 and TRBJ2-7; tentatively, D is TRBD1 (6 bases). CDR3 length: 15 residues. Trimming pared 4 bases from V and 5 bases from J, leaving 18 bases between. Germline loops: CDR1 SEHNR, CDR2 FQNEAQ (reference sequence). For the CDR3, the DNA is TGTGCCAGCAGCTCGAGAACAGGGTATGACGACGAGCAGTACTTC. It encodes CASSSRTGYDDEQYF.

The chain uses TRBV7-9 and TRBJ2-7, with D possibly matching TRBD1 (6 bases). Per the germline V gene, CDR1 is SEHNR and CDR2 is FQNEAQ (reference sequence). Between the trimmed V and J ends, which lost 8 bases and 3 bases, there was a span of 17 bases. The CDR3 contains 14 residues. CDR3 DNA sequence: TGTGCCAGCGGCCCCGGGGACACCGGCTACGAGCAGTACTTC. It specifies CASGPGDTGYEQYF.

The chain links TRBV29-1 to TRBJ2-5; D is perhaps TRBD2 (6 bases). The germline V gene has CDR1 SQVTM and CDR2 ANQGSEA. V lost 5 bases to trimming and J lost 4 bases, with 14 bases between them. The CDR3 contains 13 residues. CDR3 loop: CSVRDGGAETQYF. The CDR3 region has the DNA TGCAGCGTTCGGGACGGAGGGGCAGAGACCCAGTACTTC. Looking up the rest from reference TRBV29-1 and TRBJ2-5 gives the full variable domain: SAVISQKPSRDICQRGTSLTIQCQVDSQVTMMFWYRQQPGQSLTLIATANQGSEATYESGFVIDKFPISRPNLTFSTLTVSNMSPEDSSIYLCSVRDGGAETQYFGPGTRLLVL.

This clonotype was counted between two and nine times. The chain has TRBV29-1 and TRBJ1-5, with TRBD1 matching 8 bases. This CDR3 is 13 amino acids long. Germline V gene sequence: CDR1 SQVTM, CDR2 ANQGSEA. The V segment lost 5 bases and the J segment 10 bases; nucleotides outside the gene matches: 10. This chain's CDR3 is CSVLTTGDNPQHF. In DNA, the CDR3 is TGCAGCGTTCTCACGACAGGGGACAATCCCCAGCATTTT.

CDR3 sequence reads: CASTTGVRQSYEQYF. Here the CDR3 DNA reads TGTGCCAGCACCACCGGGGTTAGACAGTCCTACGAGCAGTACTTC. The chain is built from TRBV3-1 and TRBJ2-5; D is perhaps TRBD1 or TRBD2 (5 bases each). The J call may not be correct, given that the DNA end is closer to TRBJ2-7. This CDR3 is 15 amino acids long. CDR1 and CDR2 (germline): LGHDT, YNNKEL (reference sequence).